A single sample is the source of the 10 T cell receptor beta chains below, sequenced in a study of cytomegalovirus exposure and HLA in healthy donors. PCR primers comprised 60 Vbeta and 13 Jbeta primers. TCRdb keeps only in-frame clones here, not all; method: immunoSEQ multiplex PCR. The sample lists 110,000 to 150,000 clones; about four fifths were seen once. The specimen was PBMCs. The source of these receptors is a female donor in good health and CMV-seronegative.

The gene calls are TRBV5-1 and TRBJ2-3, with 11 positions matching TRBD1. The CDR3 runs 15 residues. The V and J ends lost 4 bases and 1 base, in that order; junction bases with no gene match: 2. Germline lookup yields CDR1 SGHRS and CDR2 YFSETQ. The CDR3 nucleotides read TGCGCCAGCAGCCCGGGACAGGGGGGCACAGATACGCAGTATTTT. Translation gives CASSPGQGGTDTQYF.

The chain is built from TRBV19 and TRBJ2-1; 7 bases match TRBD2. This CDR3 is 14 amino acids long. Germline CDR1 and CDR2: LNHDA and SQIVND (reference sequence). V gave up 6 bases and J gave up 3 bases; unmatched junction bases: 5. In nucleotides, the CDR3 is TGTGCCAGTAGAAGGGCTAGCGGCTACAATGAGCAGTTCTTC. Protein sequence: CASRRASGYNEQFF.

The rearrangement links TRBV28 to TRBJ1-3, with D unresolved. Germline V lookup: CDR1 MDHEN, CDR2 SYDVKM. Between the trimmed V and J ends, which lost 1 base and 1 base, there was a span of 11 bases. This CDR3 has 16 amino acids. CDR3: CASSLFSDKSGNTIYF. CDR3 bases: TGTGCCAGCAGTTTATTCTCCGACAAGTCTGGAAACACCATATATTTT. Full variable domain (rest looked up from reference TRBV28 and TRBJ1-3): DVKVTQSSRYLVKRTGEKVFLECVQDMDHENMFWYRQDPGLGLRLIYFSYDVKMKEKGDIPEGYSVSREKKERFSLILESASTNQTSMYLCASSLFSDKSGNTIYFGEGSWLTVV.

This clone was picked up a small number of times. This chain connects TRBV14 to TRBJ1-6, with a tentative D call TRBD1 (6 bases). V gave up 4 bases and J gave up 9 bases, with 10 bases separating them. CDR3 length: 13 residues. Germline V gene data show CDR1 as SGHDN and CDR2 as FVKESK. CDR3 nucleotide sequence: TGTGCCAGCAGCCGACAGGATAGTTCACCCCTCCACTTT. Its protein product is CASSRQDSSPLHF.

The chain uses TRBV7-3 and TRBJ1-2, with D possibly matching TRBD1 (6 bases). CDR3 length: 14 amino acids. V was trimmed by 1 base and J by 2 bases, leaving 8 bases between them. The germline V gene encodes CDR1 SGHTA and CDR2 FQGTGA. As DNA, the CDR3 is TGTGCCAGCAGCTTAAACAGGGACAACTATGGCTACACCTTC. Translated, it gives CASSLNRDNYGYTF.

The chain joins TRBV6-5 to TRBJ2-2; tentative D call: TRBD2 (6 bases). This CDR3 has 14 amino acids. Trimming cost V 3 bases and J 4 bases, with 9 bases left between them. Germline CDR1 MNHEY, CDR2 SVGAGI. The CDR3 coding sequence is TGTGCCAGCAGTTATGGAGGGACCACCGGGGAGCTGTTTTTT. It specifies CASSYGGTTGELFF.

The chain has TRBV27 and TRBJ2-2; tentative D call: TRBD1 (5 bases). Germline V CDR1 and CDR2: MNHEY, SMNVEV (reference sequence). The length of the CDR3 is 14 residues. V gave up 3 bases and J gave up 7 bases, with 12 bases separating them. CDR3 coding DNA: TGTGCCAGCAGTTTCGCCAGGGAAGGCGGGGAGCTGTTTTTT. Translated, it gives CASSFAREGGELFF.

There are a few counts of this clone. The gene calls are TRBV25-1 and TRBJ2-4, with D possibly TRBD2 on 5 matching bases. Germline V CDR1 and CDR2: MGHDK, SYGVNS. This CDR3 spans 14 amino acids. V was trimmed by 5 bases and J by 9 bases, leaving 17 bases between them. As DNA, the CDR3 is TGTGCCAGCAGTCAAACTGGGCTCCGGGGCATTCAGTACTTC. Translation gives CASSQTGLRGIQYF.

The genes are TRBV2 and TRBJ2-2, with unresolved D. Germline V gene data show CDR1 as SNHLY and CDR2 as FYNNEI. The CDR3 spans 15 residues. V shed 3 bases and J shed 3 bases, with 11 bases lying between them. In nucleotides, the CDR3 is TGTGCCAGCAGTGAGCGGCCCCTACACACCGGGGAGCTGTTTTTT. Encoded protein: CASSERPLHTGELFF.

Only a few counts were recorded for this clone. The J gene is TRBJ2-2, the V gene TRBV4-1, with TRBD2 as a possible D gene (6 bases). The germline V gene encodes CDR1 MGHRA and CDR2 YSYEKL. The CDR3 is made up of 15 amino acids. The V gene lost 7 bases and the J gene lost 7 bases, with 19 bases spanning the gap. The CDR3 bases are TGCGCCAGCACCGCCGGTGGCGCCGGGGGCGGGGAGCTGTTTTTT. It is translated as CASTAGGAGGGELFF.